One sample yielded the 24 T cell receptor beta chains listed below, sequenced in a study of CD8 T cells in ankylosing spondylitis. TCRdb called the 5' RACE reads again in MiXCR, with one record for every CDR3 protein. Counted here are about 240,000 distinct CDR3 sequences, less than 10% occurring once; the ten biggest clones make up approximately 6.3%. Sequencing used blood, either unsorted or a sorted T cell fraction (not recorded which). The receptors originated from a male donor with ankylosing spondylitis or in good health (not recorded which).

This clonotype was counted ten times or more. J is TRBJ1-1 and V is TRBV15; TRBD1 aligns across 9 bases. With 0 bases clipped from V and 4 bases from J, the junction kept 3 bases outside the gene matches. Germline CDR1 LNHNV, CDR2 YYDKDF (reference sequence). The CDR3 length is 15 residues. The CDR3 sequence: CATSREQGASTEAFF. The DNA for the CDR3 is TGTGCCACCAGCAGAGAACAGGGGGCCAGCACTGAAGCTTTCTTT.

This rearrangement joins TRBV20-1 to TRBJ1-5, with D tentatively TRBD1 (6 bases). The CDR3 has 14 residues. V lost 2 bases to trimming and J lost 7 bases, with 15 bases between them. Per germline, CDR1 DFQATT and CDR2 SNEGSKA (reference sequence). Here the CDR3 reads CSARLQGESQPQHF. CDR3 DNA: TGCAGTGCTAGACTACAGGGAGAAAGCCAGCCCCAGCATTTT.

The sample holds many counts of this clonotype. This CDR3 reads CSVGASAAGEAFF. Here the CDR3 DNA reads TGCAGCGTTGGGGCGTCAGCCGCGGGTGAAGCTTTCTTT. The chain couples TRBV29-1 to TRBJ1-1; no firm D call. With 4 bases removed from V and 7 bases from J, the gap between germline ends came to 16 bases. The CDR3 is 13 amino acids. Germline V gene data show CDR1 as SQVTM and CDR2 as ANQGSEA.

This clonotype has only a few counts. The CDR3 protein is CASSFQGGTETQYF. The CDR3 nucleotides read TGCGCCAGCTCCTTCCAAGGGGGGACGGAGACCCAGTACTTC. V and J are TRBV5-1 and TRBJ2-5; the D call may be TRBD1 or TRBD2 (6 bases each). The CDR3 is made up of 14 amino acids. Trimming took 7 bases from V and 5 from J, leaving 18 bases between them. Germline V gives CDR1 SGHRS, CDR2 YFSETQ.

The chain uses TRBV7-9 and TRBJ2-3, with D perhaps matching TRBD2 (7 bases). V shed 4 bases and J shed 1 base, with 12 bases lying between them. The CDR3 covers 15 residues. In germline, CDR1 is SEHNR, CDR2 FQNEAQ (reference sequence). DNA of the CDR3: TGTGCCAGCAGCTGGGCGGGGGCCGGCACAGATACGCAGTATTTT. This encodes CASSWAGAGTDTQYF.

This clonotype was recorded many times. The J gene is TRBJ1-2, the V gene TRBV12-3 or TRBV12-4; maybe TRBD1 (5 bases). This CDR3 comprises 14 residues. V was clipped by 3 bases and J by 4 bases, with 12 bases between them. CDR3: CASSFGDGAYGYTF. CDR3 in DNA: TGTGCCAGCAGTTTCGGGGACGGGGCCTATGGCTACACCTTC.

This clonotype was found many times. The CDR3 reads CASSMYDRGRNQPQHF. CDR3 DNA sequence: TGTGCCAGCAGTATGTACGACAGGGGCCGGAATCAGCCCCAGCATTTT. J is TRBJ1-5 and V is TRBV6-1; 8 bases map to TRBD1. The junction had 10 bases not matched to a gene; V was cut back by 5 bases and J by 4 bases. The CDR3 length is 16 residues. From germline, CDR1 is MNHNS and CDR2 SASEGT.

This clonotype came up many times. This chain uses TRBV5-6 with TRBJ2-7, with D hard to call. V was cut by 3 bases and J by 4 bases, with 14 bases left in between. This CDR3 has 14 amino acids. CDR1 SGHDT and CDR2 YYEEEE come from the germline V gene. CDR3 sequence reads: CASSSPGGAYEQYF. The CDR3 DNA sequence: TGTGCCAGCAGCTCCCCCGGTGGAGCGTACGAGCAGTACTTC.

The genes are TRBV6-5 and TRBJ2-7, with D possibly TRBD1 on 6 matching bases. The CDR3 has 15 amino acids. Germline-derived CDR1 and CDR2 are MNHEY and SVGAGI. Trimming pared 1 base from V and 0 bases from J, leaving 10 bases between. The DNA for the CDR3 is TGTGCCAGCAGTTACTTTCAGGGGCCCTCCTACGAGCAGTACTTC. Residues: CASSYFQGPSYEQYF.

This clonotype was detected many times. This chain joins TRBV20-1 and TRBJ1-2, with a possible D match to TRBD1 (5 bases). The CDR3 is 14 residues long. Germline lookup yields CDR1 DFQATT and CDR2 SNEGSKA (reference sequence). Between the trimmed V and J ends, which lost 1 base and 2 bases, there was a span of 11 bases. As DNA, the CDR3 is TGCAGTGCTAGAGGGGTTGGGGGAAACTATGGCTACACCTTC. This codes for CSARGVGGNYGYTF.

The V and J genes are TRBV9 and TRBJ2-1, with no clear D. This CDR3 contains 15 residues. Germline CDR1 SGDLS, CDR2 YYNGEE. V was shortened by 1 base and J by 7 bases, with 15 bases between the two germline ends. In DNA, the CDR3 is TGTGCCAGCAGCGTACGGGCCGAGGCGAGTAATGAGCAGTTCTTC. Protein sequence: CASSVRAEASNEQFF. Filled out from reference TRBV9 and TRBJ2-1, the complete variable domain reads DSGVTQTPKHLITATGQRVTLRCSPRSGDLSVYWYQQSLDQGLQFLIQYYNGEERAKGNILERFSAQQFPDLHSELNLSSLELGDSALYFCASSVRAEASNEQFFGPGTRLTVL.

This clonotype was counted many times. This chain uses TRBV29-1 with TRBJ1-3, with D unclear. The CDR3 consists of 14 residues. The germline CDR1 and CDR2 sequences are SQVTM and ANQGSEA. The V end was cut by 6 bases, the J end by 0 bases, with 12 bases between. The CDR3: CSVVPGTSGNTIYF. The DNA of the CDR3 is TGCAGCGTGGTCCCGGGTACCTCTGGAAACACCATATATTTT.

This clonotype was detected many times. This chain links TRBV18 with TRBJ2-7, with 9 nucleotides matching TRBD2. V lost 8 bases, J lost 3 bases, and 5 bases stayed unmatched. From germline, CDR1 is KGHSH and CDR2 LQKENI. The CDR3 is made up of 13 amino acids. The CDR3 bases are TGTGCCAGCAGTCCGACTAGCGGCTACGAGCAGTACTTC. Translation gives CASSPTSGYEQYF. Looking up the rest from reference TRBV18 and TRBJ2-7 gives the full variable domain: NAGVMQNPRHLVRRRGQEARLRCSPMKGHSHVYWYRQLPEEGLKFMVYLQKENIIDESGMPKERFSAEFPKEGPSILRIQQVVRGDSAAYFCASSPTSGYEQYFGPGTRLTVT.

This clonotype was observed at least ten times. The gene calls are TRBV29-1 and TRBJ2-1, with D possibly being TRBD1 or TRBD2 (5 bases each). Germline V lookup: CDR1 SQVTM, CDR2 ANQGSEA. V was cut by 7 bases and J by 5 bases, with 15 bases left in between. The CDR3 loop spans 13 amino acids. The CDR3 reads CSAEGPGHNEQFF. As DNA, the CDR3 is TGCAGCGCCGAGGGCCCAGGGCACAATGAGCAGTTCTTC.

This clonotype has at least ten counts. The V call is TRBV20-1, the J call TRBJ2-3, with 9 bases identical to TRBD1. Germline loops: CDR1 DFQATT, CDR2 SNEGSKA (reference sequence). V was pared by 6 bases and J by 2 bases, with 6 bases of the junction left unmatched. CDR3 length equals 14 residues. The CDR3 DNA is TGCAGTGCGAAAGGGACAGGGTCCACAGATACGCAGTATTTT. Its protein product is CSAKGTGSTDTQYF.

This clonotype was counted many times. The V and J genes are TRBV12-3 or TRBV12-4 and TRBJ1-6; TRBD1 might be the D (6 bases). The V end was cut by 6 bases, the J end by 8 bases, with 14 bases between. The CDR3 contains 14 residues. The CDR3 bases are TGTGCCAGCAGACACAGGGAGGCGGATTCACCCCTCCACTTT. Protein sequence: CASRHREADSPLHF.

The rearrangement links TRBV12-3 or TRBV12-4 to TRBJ2-7; possibly TRBD2 for D (6 bases). The germline V and J ends were trimmed by 5 bases and 3 bases, with 20 bases remaining between them. The CDR3 is 16 amino acids. Here the CDR3 DNA reads TGTGCCAGCAGTCCTGATTTGGGGACTGAGAACTACGAGCAGTACTTC. This translates into CASSPDLGTENYEQYF.

This clonotype was observed at least ten times. The rearrangement links TRBV7-2 to TRBJ1-1; perhaps TRBD1 as D (5 bases). The ends were cut back, 1 base at V and 5 bases at J, with 11 bases in the middle. CDR3 length: 14 amino acids. CDR1 SGHTA and CDR2 FQGNSA come from the germline V gene. CDR3 residues: CASSLVGGSTEAFF. CDR3 in DNA: TGTGCCAGCAGCTTAGTGGGGGGGAGTACTGAAGCTTTCTTT. The whole variable domain, remainder taken from reference TRBV7-2 and TRBJ1-1, is GAGVSQSPSNKVTEKGKDVELRCDPISGHTALYWYRQSLGQGLEFLIYFQGNSAPDKSGLPSDRFSAERTGGSVSTLTIQRTQQEDSAVYLCASSLVGGSTEAFFGQGTRLTVV.

This clonotype has ten or more counts. J is TRBJ2-2 and V is TRBV27; 7 bases agree with TRBD2. The V and J ends lost 9 bases and 0 bases, in that order; junction bases with no gene match: 7. CDR3 size: 15 residues. Per germline, CDR1 MNHEY and CDR2 SMNVEV (reference sequence). The CDR3 nucleotides are TGTGCCAGTCGCTTCCTAGCGGCGAACACCGGGGAGCTGTTTTTT. Translated, it gives CASRFLAANTGELFF.

This clonotype was recorded a few times. The chain carries TRBV5-5 and TRBJ2-7; D remains ambiguous. The CDR3 consists of 13 residues. V was pared by 2 bases and J by 3 bases, with 9 bases between. CDR1 is SGHKS, CDR2 YYEKEE, per germline (reference sequence). CDR3 in amino acids: CASSFQLLYEQYF. CDR3 in DNA: TGTGCCAGCAGCTTTCAACTCCTCTACGAGCAGTACTTC.

Ten or more counts support this clonotype. The chain links TRBV29-1 to TRBJ2-5; 12 nucleotides match TRBD2. The germline V gene has CDR1 SQVTM and CDR2 ANQGSEA. CDR3 size: 13 residues. V was pared by 4 bases and J by 4 bases, with 1 base of the junction left unmatched. The CDR3 loop is CSVGGLAGETQYF. The CDR3 nucleotides read TGCAGCGTTGGGGGACTAGCGGGAGAGACCCAGTACTTC.

This clonotype has ten or more counts. The rearrangement uses TRBV20-1 and TRBJ1-1, with D possibly being TRBD1 (6 bases). The CDR3 consists of 15 residues. V shed 5 bases and J shed 1 base, with 17 bases lying between them. The V gene's germline CDR1 is DFQATT and CDR2 SNEGSKA (reference sequence). The DNA for the CDR3 is TGCAGTGCTCACGAGGGGGGCAGGGGGAACACTGAAGCTTTCTTT. Residues: CSAHEGGRGNTEAFF.

This clonotype was found many times. The chain combines TRBV28 with TRBJ2-7; D uncertain. Trimming pared 4 bases from V and 3 bases from J, leaving 7 bases between. CDR1 and CDR2 from the germline V gene are MDHEN and SYDVKM. This CDR3 spans 12 amino acids. The CDR3 here is CASSSTSYEQYF. For the CDR3, the DNA is TGTGCCAGCAGTTCAACAAGCTACGAGCAGTACTTC.

The table lists this clonotype with many counts. This chain connects TRBV18 to TRBJ2-7; 8 bases are shared with TRBD2. Germline V CDR1 and CDR2: KGHSH, LQKENI. Losses at the gene ends were 6 bases for V and 4 bases for J; bases not matched to a gene: 5. The CDR3 covers 13 residues. The CDR3 sequence: CASSSGGDYEQYF. CDR3 in DNA: TGTGCCAGCTCTTCGGGAGGGGATTACGAGCAGTACTTC.